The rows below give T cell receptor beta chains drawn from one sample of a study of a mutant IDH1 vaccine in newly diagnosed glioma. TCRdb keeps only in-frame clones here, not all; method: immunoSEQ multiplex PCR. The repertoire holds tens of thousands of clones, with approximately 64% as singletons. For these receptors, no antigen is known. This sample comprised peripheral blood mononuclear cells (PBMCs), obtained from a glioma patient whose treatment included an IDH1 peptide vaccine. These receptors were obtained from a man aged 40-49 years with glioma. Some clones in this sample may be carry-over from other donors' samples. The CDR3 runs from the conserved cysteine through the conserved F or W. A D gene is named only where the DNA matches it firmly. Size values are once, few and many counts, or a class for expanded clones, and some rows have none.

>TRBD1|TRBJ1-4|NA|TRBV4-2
TGTGCCAGCAGCCCGCGACAGGGGGACCCAACTAATGAAAAACTGTTTTTT
CASSPRQGDPTNEKLFF
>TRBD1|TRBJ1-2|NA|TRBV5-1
TGCGCCAGCAGCCATGACAGGGGGCAAGGCGGCTACACCTTC
CASSHDRGQGGYTF
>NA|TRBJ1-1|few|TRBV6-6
TGTGCCAGCAGTTACTTCCAGAGGAACACTGAAGCTTTCTTT
CASSYFQRNTEAFF
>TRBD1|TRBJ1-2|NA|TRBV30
TGTGCCTGGCCTAAAGCCTGGGACAGGACCTTCGCCGACTATGGCTACACCTTC
CAWPKAWDRTFADYGYTF
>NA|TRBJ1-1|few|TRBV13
TGTGCCAGCAGCTTAGCCGAGGGAGGGGTCACTGAAGCTTTCTTT
CASSLAEGGVTEAFF
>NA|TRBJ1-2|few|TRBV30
TGTGCCTGGGTCGGAACGACAGGAAACTATGGCTACACCTTC
CAWVGTTGNYGYTF
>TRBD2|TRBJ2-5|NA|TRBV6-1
TGTGCCAGCGCTTTACTAGCGGACAAAGAGACCCAGTACTTC
CASALLADKETQYF
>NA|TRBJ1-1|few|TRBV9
TGTGCCAGCAGTATAACCACGGGGGGAACTGAAGCTTTCTTT
CASSITTGGTEAFF
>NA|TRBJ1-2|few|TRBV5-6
TGTGCCAGCAGCTCCCGGGCTAAGGGGGGCTATGGCTACACCTTC
CASSSRAKGGYGYTF
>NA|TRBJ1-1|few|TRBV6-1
TGTGCCAGCAGTTCAAACCGGGACACTGAAGCTTTCTTT
CASSSNRDTEAFF
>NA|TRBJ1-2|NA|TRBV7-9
TGTGCCAGCAGCCCGGACCTGAGCGGCTACACCTTC
CASSPDLSGYTF
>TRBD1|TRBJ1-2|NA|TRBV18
TGTGCCAGCTCACGCGTACCGGGACAGCGCTTCTATGGCTACACCTTC
CASSRVPGQRFYGYTF
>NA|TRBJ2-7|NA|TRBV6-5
TGTGCCAGCAGTTTCGGGGGACAGATCGACGAGCAGTACTTC
CASSFGGQIDEQYF
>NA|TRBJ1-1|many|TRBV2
TGTGCCAGCATGTCGTCGGCCGGGGAAGCTTTCTTT
CASMSSAGEAFF
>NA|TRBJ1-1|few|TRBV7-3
TGTGCCAGCAGCTTAGGTTCGAACACTGAAGCTTTCTTT
CASSLGSNTEAFF
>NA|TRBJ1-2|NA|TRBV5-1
TGCGCCAGCAGCTTTGACAGTTGGGGCTACACCTTC
CASSFDSWGYTF
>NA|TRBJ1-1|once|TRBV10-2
TGCGCCAGCAGTTTTTCAGGGTTTGGTGAAGCTTTCTTT
CASSFSGFGEAFF
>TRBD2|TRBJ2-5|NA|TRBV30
TGTGCCTGGAGTGCCGGGACTATACAAGAGACCCAGTACTTC
CAWSAGTIQETQYF
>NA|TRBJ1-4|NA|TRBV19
TGTGCCAGTAGTATAGGTCAAAACATCCGAAATGAAAAACTGTTTTTT
CASSIGQNIRNEKLFF
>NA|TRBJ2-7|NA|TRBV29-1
TGCAGCGTTGGGACAGCCTACGAGCAGTACTTC
CSVGTAYEQYF
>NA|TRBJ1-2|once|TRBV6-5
TGTGCCAGCAGCCGGCAGGGGAATCGTGGCTACACCTTC
CASSRQGNRGYTF
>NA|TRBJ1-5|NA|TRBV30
TGTGCCTGGAGTATAGCGGGGAGTAACAGCAATCAGCCCCAGCATTTT
CAWSIAGSNSNQPQHF
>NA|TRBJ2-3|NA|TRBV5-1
TGCGCCAGCAGCCCGGGGGTAATGACAGATACGCAGTATTTT
CASSPGVMTDTQYF
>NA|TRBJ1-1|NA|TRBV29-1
TGCAGCGGTTCGGGACACTTGAACACTGAAGCTTTCTTT
CSGSGHLNTEAFF
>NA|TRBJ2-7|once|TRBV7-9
TGTGCCAGCAGCTTCGACAGGCGAGGGTCCTACGAGCAGTACTTC
CASSFDRRGSYEQYF
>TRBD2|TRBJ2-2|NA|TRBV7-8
TGTGCCAGCAGCCGCCGACTAGCGGGGACCGGGGAGCTGTTTTTT
CASSRRLAGTGELFF
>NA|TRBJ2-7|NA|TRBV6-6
TGTGCCACCAAAGAGACGGGTGAGCTAAGAGGCTACGAGCAGTACTTC
CATKETGELRGYEQYF
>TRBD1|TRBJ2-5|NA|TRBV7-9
TGTGCCAGCAGCCCAGGACAGGGTTACGGGGAGACCCAGTACTTC
CASSPGQGYGETQYF
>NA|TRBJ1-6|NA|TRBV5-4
TGTGCCAGCAGCTTGGCCTCAGGGGCAAACTCACCCCTCCACTTT
CASSLASGANSPLHF
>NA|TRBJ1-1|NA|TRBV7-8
TGTGCCAGCAGCTTAGCGATTGGAAGGAACACTGAAGCTTTCTTT
CASSLAIGRNTEAFF